The T cell receptor beta chain described here comes from a study of T cell responses to AZD1222 COVID-19 vaccine. Study overall: Pooling was applied to second doses at about 4 or about 12 weeks. Points from the study as a whole: CD4 TCRs covered the whole spike, strongest at regions 160-218 and 743-854.

About this clone: Its antigen is as yet unknown.

The germline CDR1 and CDR2 sequences are SGHNT and YYREEE (reference sequence). There are 15 residues in the CDR3. V was trimmed by 3 bases and J by 0 bases, leaving 7 bases between them. Here immunoSEQ multiplex PCR was the method, and the copy in TCRdb shows in-frame clones only, minus some. The data show 90,000 to 150,000 clones, about nine tenths seen once. Here the sequenced sample was peripheral blood, taken on day 0 of AZD1222 vaccination. The TCR comes from an adult in good health. The chain employs TRBV5-4 and TRBJ2-6; D is uncertain. The CDR3 sequence is CASSSENSGANVLTF. The CDR3 DNA is TGTGCCAGCAGCTCAGAGAACTCTGGGGCCAACGTCCTGACTTTC.